Below are 27 T cell receptor beta chains sequenced from a single sample in a study of OX40 agonist ivuxolimab in advanced cancers. Clones were read by immunoSEQ multiplex PCR, and TCRdb kept only the in-frame ones, dropping some. The table lists about 100,000 clones, around 89% of them singletons. The starting material was CD4+ or CD8+ T cells sorted from blood, obtained in a trial of the OX40 agonist ivuxolimab. The receptors stem from an adult with an advanced solid tumor such as melanoma, head and neck, liver or kidney cancer.

J is TRBJ1-4 and V is TRBV2; 7 bases align to TRBD1. This CDR3 region has 15 residues. CDR1 is SNHLY and CDR2 is FYNNEI in the germline V gene. The V segment lost 1 base and the J segment 7 bases; nucleotides outside the gene matches: 6. The CDR3 loop is CASSEDKGAGEKLFF. The CDR3 DNA reads as TGTGCCAGCAGTGAAGATAAGGGGGCGGGTGAAAAACTGTTTTTT.

The chain has TRBV6-1 and TRBJ2-5; 7 bases align to TRBD2. The junction had 7 bases not matched to a gene; V was cut back by 9 bases and J by 6 bases. The CDR3 is 12 amino acids. Per germline, CDR1 MNHNS and CDR2 SASEGT. CDR3 residues: CASNRDYKTQYF. CDR3 in DNA: TGTGCCAGTAACCGGGACTACAAGACCCAGTACTTC.

The V and J genes are TRBV19 and TRBJ1-5; unclear D gene. CDR1 is LNHDA, CDR2 SQIVND, per germline (reference sequence). CDR3 length: 14 residues. V gave up 3 bases and J gave up 3 bases, with 9 bases separating them. The CDR3 DNA reads TGTGCCAGTAGTATTCAAGGCTTCAATCAGCCCCAGCATTTT. This translates into CASSIQGFNQPQHF.

The chain joins TRBV6-6 to TRBJ1-2; 9 nucleotides align to TRBD1. With 4 bases clipped from V and 2 bases from J, the junction kept 8 bases outside the gene matches. Germline V gene sequence: CDR1 MNHNY, CDR2 SVGAGI (reference sequence). The CDR3 has 16 amino acids. CDR3 in amino acids: CASSFSHGTGNYGYTF. CDR3 in DNA: TGTGCCAGCAGTTTCTCCCACGGGACAGGGAACTATGGCTACACCTTC.

V is TRBV7-2 and J is TRBJ2-5; D call uncertain. The CDR3 runs to 15 residues. Germline CDR1 and CDR2: SGHTA and FQGNSA. Deletions cut 0 bases from V and 0 bases from J, with 8 bases between. The CDR3 spells CASSLAPDHQETQYF. The CDR3, as DNA: TGTGCCAGCAGCTTAGCCCCCGACCACCAAGAGACCCAGTACTTC.

This clone was counted once. This chain links TRBV5-1 with TRBJ1-6; 7 nucleotides match TRBD1. CDR1 and CDR2 (germline): SGHRS, YFSETQ. Germline trimming cut 0 bases from V and 7 bases from J; bases unmatched to any gene: 10. This CDR3 spans 17 amino acids. CDR3 in amino acids: CASSLGWSGTENSPLHF. The CDR3 region has the DNA TGCGCCAGCAGCTTGGGGTGGTCCGGGACAGAGAATTCACCCCTCCACTTT.

The chain joins TRBV19 to TRBJ2-2, with 8 bases identical to TRBD1. V lost 6 bases to trimming and J lost 0 bases; unmatched junction nucleotides: 12. Germline V gene lookup returns CDR1 LNHDA and CDR2 SQIVND (reference sequence). CDR3 length equals 18 residues. CDR3: CASRARQGPFANTGELFF. The CDR3 DNA sequence: TGTGCCAGTAGGGCGCGACAGGGGCCGTTCGCGAACACCGGGGAGCTGTTTTTT.

The chain employs TRBV6-4 and TRBJ1-6; D perhaps matches TRBD1 (5 bases). The V and J ends lost 3 bases and 8 bases respectively, with 14 bases between them. Germline lookup yields CDR1 MRHNA and CDR2 SNTAGT. CDR3 length: 15 residues. CDR3 DNA: TGTGCCAGCAGTGAATACGGGACGGCCCATTCACCCCTCCACTTT. Its protein is CASSEYGTAHSPLHF.

This clone was counted a few times. The chain combines TRBV19 with TRBJ1-1; D unclear. V lost 3 bases and J lost 1, with 12 bases in between. The CDR3 covers 15 residues. The germline gives CDR1 LNHDA, CDR2 SQIVND (reference sequence). DNA for the CDR3: TGTGCCAGTAGTATCCCGTACGATCCGAACACTGAAGCTTTCTTT. Protein: CASSIPYDPNTEAFF.

V usage is TRBV6-4 and J usage is TRBJ2-5; TRBD2 agrees at 11 bases. Germline CDR1 reads MRHNA; CDR2 reads SNTAGT. With 0 bases clipped from V and 2 bases from J, the junction kept 8 bases outside the gene matches. CDR3 length: 18 amino acids. The CDR3 coding sequence is TGTGCCAGCAGTGACTCGTGGGTATTAGCGGGAGGGCAAGAGACCCAGTACTTC. As protein: CASSDSWVLAGGQETQYF.

This clone appeared a single time. The rearrangement joins TRBV11-2 to TRBJ2-3; TRBD2 matches at 8 bases. V was clipped by 6 bases and J by 4 bases; unmatched bases: 12. The germline CDR1 and CDR2 sequences are SGHAT and FQNNGV. This CDR3 comprises 16 residues. The CDR3 sequence is CASRSTSVTPPDTQYF. As DNA, the CDR3 is TGTGCCAGCAGATCGACTAGCGTGACGCCCCCAGATACGCAGTATTTT.

The chain employs TRBV5-1 and TRBJ2-3, with D unresolved. The CDR3 spans 13 residues. Germline loops: CDR1 SGHRS, CDR2 YFSETQ. The V end lost 9 bases, the J end lost 1 base, and 12 bases lay between the germline ends. The CDR3, as DNA: TGCGCCACCCGGACGTCGGGCACAGATACGCAGTATTTT. This gives the protein CATRTSGTDTQYF.

V usage is TRBV2 and J usage is TRBJ2-3; D assignment may be TRBD1 or TRBD2 (6 bases each). Germline V gene data show CDR1 as SNHLY and CDR2 as FYNNEI. The V and J ends lost 4 bases and 3 bases respectively, with 29 bases between them. This CDR3 contains 20 residues. The CDR3, as DNA: TGTGCCAGCAGTGTTGCAGGTACCCCCGGGGGCGGCCCGTTGACAGATACGCAGTATTTT. It yields the protein CASSVAGTPGGGPLTDTQYF.

The chain uses TRBV6-1 and TRBJ2-3, with 8 bases aligning to TRBD2. The CDR3 sequence is 16 residues long. V lost 3 bases and J lost 4; bases outside the gene matches: 9. Germline CDR1 is MNHNS and CDR2 is SASEGT. This CDR3 is CASSDRRAGGADTQYF. CDR3 bases: TGTGCCAGCAGTGACCGTCGGGCGGGAGGAGCAGATACGCAGTATTTT.

This clone was detected once. This chain connects TRBV9 to TRBJ1-2; 7 nucleotides align to TRBD1. This CDR3 has 15 amino acids. The V segment lost 4 bases and the J segment 0 bases; nucleotides outside the gene matches: 6. Germline V gene data show CDR1 as SGDLS and CDR2 as YYNGEE. CDR3 DNA sequence: TGTGCCAGCAGCTTGTACAGGGGACCTAACTATGGCTACACCTTC. The encoded protein is CASSLYRGPNYGYTF. The whole variable domain, remainder taken from reference TRBV9 and TRBJ1-2, is DSGVTQTPKHLITATGQRVTLRCSPRSGDLSVYWYQQSLDQGLQFLIQYYNGEERAKGNILERFSAQQFPDLHSELNLSSLELGDSALYFCASSLYRGPNYGYTFGSGTRLTVV.

This clone showed up just a few times. This rearrangement joins TRBV28 to TRBJ2-7; tentative D call: TRBD2 (6 bases). Trimming took off 8 bases at V and 3 bases at J, with 8 bases between the two ends. The germline V gene encodes CDR1 MDHEN and CDR2 SYDVKM. The CDR3 consists of 11 residues. The CDR3 nucleotides read TGTGCCAGCGGCGGGAACTACGAGCAGTACTTC. Encoded protein: CASGGNYEQYF.

The V call is TRBV7-8, the J call TRBJ2-3; 8 bases match TRBD1. This CDR3 is built from 16 residues. Per the germline V gene, CDR1 is SGHVS and CDR2 is FQNEAQ. V trimming: 4 bases; J trimming: 2 bases; junction bases outside the gene matches: 8. The chain's CDR3 is CASSSARDRTTDTQYF. In nucleotides, the CDR3 is TGTGCCAGCAGCTCTGCTAGGGACAGGACCACAGATACGCAGTATTTT.

V and J are TRBV25-1 and TRBJ2-7, with 8 positions matching TRBD1. CDR1 MGHDK and CDR2 SYGVNS come from the germline V gene. This CDR3 spans 15 amino acids. J gave up 0 bases and V 10 bases, and 11 bases lay outside the gene matches. The CDR3 region is CATRDRGPSSYEQYF. CDR3 DNA sequence: TGTGCCACCCGCGACAGGGGTCCTTCCTCCTACGAGCAGTACTTC.

V gene TRBV6-6 combines with J gene TRBJ2-1; D not resolved. Trimming took 0 bases from V and 7 from J, leaving 10 bases between them. This CDR3 is 14 amino acids long. The germline CDR1 and CDR2 sequences are MNHNY and SVGAGI (reference sequence). This CDR3 is CASSYSSVKNEQFF. The CDR3 DNA sequence: TGTGCCAGCAGTTACTCAAGCGTAAAAAATGAGCAGTTCTTC.

This clone was observed a few times. The chain recombines TRBV6-5 with TRBJ1-5; 7 bases match TRBD1. Per germline, CDR1 MNHEY and CDR2 SVGAGI. Trimming took 5 bases from V and 7 from J; bases not matched to a gene: 8. This CDR3 comprises 14 residues. The CDR3 loop is CASSERQGWQPQHF. DNA of the CDR3: TGTGCCAGCAGTGAGAGACAGGGCTGGCAGCCCCAGCATTTT.

The V and J genes are TRBV5-1 and TRBJ2-7; 7 bases are shared with TRBD1. The CDR3 spans 16 residues. Germline values: CDR1 SGHRS, CDR2 YFSETQ. J was trimmed by 0 bases and V by 0 bases; bases with no gene match: 6. The CDR3 reads CASSLEGTASSYEQYF. CDR3 nucleotide sequence: TGCGCCAGCAGCTTGGAGGGGACAGCGAGCTCCTACGAGCAGTACTTC.

V usage is TRBV11-2 and J usage is TRBJ1-5; 7 bases align to TRBD1. The CDR3 covers 14 residues. Germline CDR1 SGHAT, CDR2 FQNNGV. The junction had 6 bases not matched to a gene; V was cut back by 1 base and J by 9 bases. The CDR3 loop reads CASSLAAGGLPQHF. The CDR3 nucleotides read TGTGCCAGCAGCTTAGCCGCAGGGGGACTGCCCCAGCATTTT.

CDR3 protein: CAISGSNNQPQHF. CDR3 DNA: TGTGCCATCAGTGGGTCAAACAATCAGCCCCAGCATTTT. The genes are TRBV10-3 and TRBJ1-5; D not certain. This CDR3 comprises 13 residues. The germline V gene has CDR1 ENHRY and CDR2 SYGVKD. V lost 4 bases to trimming and J lost 3 bases, with 7 bases between them.

The chain carries TRBV7-8 and TRBJ1-2; possibly TRBD1 for D (6 bases). CDR1 is SGHVS and CDR2 is FQNEAQ in the germline V gene. V shed 1 base and J shed 7 bases, with 16 bases lying between them. The CDR3 has 15 amino acids. CDR3 sequence: CASSLGGAHRGGYTF. The CDR3 DNA is TGTGCCAGCAGCTTAGGGGGGGCCCACCGGGGTGGCTACACCTTC.

The chain combines TRBV14 with TRBJ2-7; no reliable D call. The CDR3 has 12 amino acids. Trimming stripped 2 bases from V and 9 bases from J, with 11 bases between. The germline V gene encodes CDR1 SGHDN and CDR2 FVKESK. CDR3 sequence: CASSQTQKWQYF. In nucleotides, the CDR3 is TGTGCCAGCAGCCAAACCCAAAAGTGGCAGTACTTC.

This clone appeared once. V gene TRBV6-6 combines with J gene TRBJ1-5, with TRBD1 matching 8 bases. This CDR3 comprises 13 residues. The trim removed 6 bases at V and 7 bases at J, leaving 5 bases unmatched. CDR1 MNHNY and CDR2 SVGAGI come from the germline V gene (reference sequence). The CDR3, as DNA: TGTGCCAGCAGCTTGACAGGGGACCAGCCCCAGCATTTT. This codes for CASSLTGDQPQHF.

The chain has TRBV5-1 and TRBJ1-1; no clear D. Per the germline V gene, CDR1 is SGHRS and CDR2 is YFSETQ. V was shortened by 4 bases and J by 0 bases, with 10 bases between the two germline ends. This CDR3 contains 14 residues. This CDR3 reads CASSLTTVNTEAFF. DNA of the CDR3: TGCGCCAGCAGCCTGACAACCGTGAACACTGAAGCTTTCTTT.